This paragraph reports one TCR beta chain. Antigen: not known. CD8 cells classed as naive were CD45RO-negative and positively selected for CCR7, excluding terminally differentiated effector memory CD45RA+ cells. Every donor was a Caucasian adult from Nashville, Tennessee. Samples underwent the assay at deep level. Sequencing was performed with immunoSEQ multiplex PCR; in TCRdb, only in-frame clones are kept and a portion is missing. The sample includes around 2,000,000 clones, about 94% of them seen just once. The CDR3 sequence is 13 residues long. The junction had 5 bases not matched to a gene; V was cut back by 2 bases and J by 6 bases. Germline assignment: CDR1 SGHNT and CDR2 YYREEE (reference sequence). These data belong to a study of shared clonotypes between healthy human individuals. On the study more broadly: A donor's plate count was three for CD4 naive and three for CD4 memory; CD8 naive had two and CD8 memory one.

Overall study results and limits: Generally, estimated richness proved larger in naive subsets than it did in memory subsets.

This chain joins TRBV5-4 and TRBJ2-7; 7 bases agree with TRBD2. The sample taken for sequencing was naive CD8+ T cells sorted from blood. The TCR was taken from a man between 18 and 29 years old in good health. This CDR3 reads CASSFAGAREQYF. CDR3 DNA: TGTGCCAGCAGCTTTGCGGGAGCTCGCGAGCAGTACTTC.